The 21 T cell receptor delta chains presented below share a single source sample, sequenced in a study of γδ T cells in repeated Plasmodium falciparum infection (dated by TCRdb to the early 2020s). For bulk TCR repertoire analysis, Vgamma9/Vdelta2+ and Vdelta2-negative gammadelta T cell populations were isolated by flow sorting from peripheral blood mononuclear cells. Library construction relied on multiplex PCR. Sequencing was carried out with an Illumina MiSeq. With CATT, TCRdb called clones again from the public reads; duplicate DNA rows were later joined. A total of roughly 90,000 delta-chain clones appear in this sample, approximately 0.92% of them only once. The leading ten clones occupy 9.5% to 10% of the sample. The specimen was gamma-delta T cells from blood. The receptors were gathered from a pool of human donors (malaria-infected and uninfected, not separated).

As for this clone: TCRdb assigns this DNA the protein of a much larger clone, which departs from its translation at residue 14; this likely reflects a read error, and the protein shown comes from translating the DNA. This chain uses TRDV2 with TRDJ1, with 11 bases fitting TRDD3. Germline-derived CDR1 and CDR2 are GEAIGNYY and EKD. CDR3 length: 20 amino acids. V lost 0 bases to trimming and J lost 3 bases; unmatched junction nucleotides: 17. The CDR3 sequence: CACDTEKPLLGDMCPDKLIF. CDR3 nucleotide sequence: TGTGCCTGTGACACCGAAAAGCCCTTACTGGGGGATATGTGTCCCGATAAACTCATCTTT.

This clone was counted only a few times. The protein in TCRdb stems from a much larger clone and differs at residue 19 from this DNA's translation, likely a read error; here the protein is translated from the DNA. V and J are TRDV1 and TRDJ1; possible D gene TRDD3, 5 bases. Germline matching of the DNA provided the J gene here, since TCRdb leaves it blank. The V end lost 0 bases, the J end lost 8 bases, and 43 bases lay between the germline ends. The CDR3 loop spans 24 amino acids. Germline-derived CDR1 and CDR2 are TSWWSYY and QGS. The CDR3 reads CALGELRGINLLPPIGGGSTKLIF. The CDR3 nucleotides read TGTGCTCTTGGGGAACTTCGTGGGATCAATTTACTCCCCCCAATCGGTGGTGGGAGCACAAAACTCATCTTT.

This clone was counted between two and nine times. TCRdb pairs this DNA with a much larger clone's protein that differs at residue 11, likely a read error; the protein shown was translated from the DNA. V gene TRDV1 combines with J gene TRDJ1; D is possibly TRDD3 (9 bases). V lost 1 base to trimming and J lost 0 bases, with 30 bases between them. The germline CDR1 and CDR2 sequences are TSWWSYY and QGS. The CDR3 loop spans 22 amino acids. CDR3 amino acids: CALGEPGLPRCWGIAYTDKLIF. The DNA for the CDR3 is TGTGCTCTTGGGGAACCTGGCCTTCCTAGGTGCTGGGGGATTGCCTACACCGATAAACTCATCTTT.

With respect to this clone: TCRdb assigns this DNA the protein of a much larger clone, which departs from its translation at residue 9; this likely reflects a read error, and the protein shown comes from translating the DNA. The CDR3 DNA reads as TGTGCCTGTGACAAGGTGTGGCCGCTCTTATCCCACACCGATAAACTCATCTTT. Protein sequence: CACDKVWPLLSHTDKLIF. The rearrangement joins TRDV2 to TRDJ1; no definite D call. No J gene was available from TCRdb, and it was assigned here by a germline match of the DNA. The germline V and J ends were trimmed by 2 bases and 0 bases, with 21 bases remaining between them. There are 18 residues in the CDR3. In germline, CDR1 is GEAIGNYY, CDR2 EKD.

Ten or more counts support this clone. A read error is the likely source, as a far larger clone sits one nucleotide away. In the same sample, other DNA sequences code for this CDR3. The gene calls are TRDV2 and TRDJ1, with TRDD3 identical over 9 bases. Per germline, CDR1 GEAIGNYY and CDR2 EKD. V shed 0 bases, J shed 0 bases, and the junction held 25 bases outside the gene matches. The CDR3 totals 23 residues. This CDR3 reads CACDTSSSNGRVGDMPHTDKLIF. DNA of the CDR3: TGTGCCTGTGACACCTCCTCTTCCAACGGGAGGGTGGGGGATATGCCCCACACCGATAAACTCATCTTT.

A word on this clone: TCRdb's protein, taken from a much larger clone, differs from this DNA's translation at residue 9, likely owing to a read error; the protein displayed comes from the DNA. V gene TRDV1 combines with J gene TRDJ1; 10 bases are a match to TRDD3. TCRdb is silent on the J gene; assignment here came from matching the DNA to germline. The V and J ends lost 5 bases and 2 bases, in that order; junction bases with no gene match: 20. Germline CDR1 is TSWWSYY and CDR2 is QGS. This CDR3 is 20 amino acids long. CDR3 bases: TGTGCTCTTGGGAACTTCCCCTTAGGCTGGGGGATAAGGGGAACCGATAAACTCATCTTT. Translated, it gives CALGNFPLGWGIRGTDKLIF.

This clone appeared a few times. The TCRdb record carries a much larger clone's protein, which differs from this DNA's translation at residue 13; a read error is the likely cause, and the protein listed here is the DNA translation. The chain has TRDV1 and TRDJ1; TRDD3 aligns across 7 bases. Germline CDR1 reads TSWWSYY; CDR2 reads QGS. Trimming at V came to 1 base and at J to 3 bases, leaving 14 bases not matched to a gene. The CDR3 totals 18 residues. CDR3 coding DNA: TGTGCTCTTGGGGAACCGCTACTGGGGAACTCGTACGCCGATAAACTCATCTTT. It yields the protein CALGEPLLGNSYADKLIF.

This clone was seen a handful of times. TCRdb records a much larger clone's protein for this DNA, with a difference at residue 4 that likely arises from a read error; the protein given is the translation of the DNA. The chain joins TRDV1 to TRDJ1; D uncertain. The CDR3 has 16 residues. Germline CDR1 TSWWSYY, CDR2 QGS. CDR3 DNA: TGTGCTCTTGTGGAACTACTCCGGAATGACTCCGATAAACTCATCTTT. Translation gives CALVELLRNDSDKLIF.

This clone has a handful of counts. The TCRdb record carries a much larger clone's protein, which differs from this DNA's translation at residue 9; a read error is the likely cause, and the protein listed here is the DNA translation. The CDR3 DNA is TGTGCCTGTGACACCGTTATGCACCGCGGGGAAAACACCGATAAACTCATCTTT. It codes for CACDTVMHRGENTDKLIF. This rearrangement joins TRDV2 to TRDJ1, with D tentatively TRDD3 (5 bases). V was shortened by 0 bases and J by 0 bases, with 19 bases between the two germline ends. The CDR3 contains 18 residues. Germline V lookup: CDR1 GEAIGNYY, CDR2 EKD.

A few counts support this clone. TCRdb's protein, taken from a much larger clone, differs from this DNA's translation at residue 15, likely owing to a read error; the protein displayed comes from the DNA. CDR3 sequence (DNA): TGTGCTCTTGGGGAGACTCTCCGACTGGGGGATCTATACACCGGTAAACTCATCTTT. Amino acid sequence: CALGETLRLGDLYTGKLIF. The chain has TRDV1 and TRDJ1; 10 bases match TRDD3. This CDR3 has 19 residues. Germline loops: CDR1 TSWWSYY, CDR2 QGS.

This clone was picked up a small number of times. The TCRdb protein, from a much larger clone, departs from this DNA's translation at residue 7, likely by read error; the protein shown derives from the DNA. The V and J genes are TRDV1 and TRDJ1, with 7 bases fitting TRDD3. TCRdb leaves out the J gene; it was filled in here by matching the DNA to germline. V lost 3 bases, J lost 10 bases, and 17 bases stayed unmatched. Germline V gives CDR1 TSWWSYY, CDR2 QGS. CDR3 length: 16 residues. The CDR3 DNA sequence: TGTGCTCTTGGGGACCCACACCCTGGGGGCCCAGTTGGACTCATCTTT. Translating it yields CALGDPHPGGPVGLIF.

Remarks on this clone: A far larger clone differs by one base, so this is likely a read error. The same CDR3 also results from other DNA sequences found in this sample. Here the CDR3 reads CALGELACSYWGTMKRADKLIF. The CDR3 bases are TGTGCTCTTGGGGAACTAGCGTGTTCCTACTGGGGCACTATGAAGAGGGCCGATAAACTCATCTTT. The V gene is TRDV1, the J gene TRDJ1; D might be TRDD2 or TRDD3, each matching 7 bases. The J gene is not listed in TCRdb, so it was assigned here from a DNA match to germline. Germline loops: CDR1 TSWWSYY, CDR2 QGS. V shed 0 bases and J shed 3 bases, with 32 bases lying between them. This CDR3 contains 22 residues.

The table lists this clone with a few counts. The TCRdb protein comes from a much larger clone and disagrees with this DNA's translation at residue 9, likely due to a read error; the protein given here is derived from the DNA. This rearrangement joins TRDV2 to TRDJ1, with D possibly matching TRDD3 (6 bases). TCRdb leaves out the J gene; it was filled in here by matching the DNA to germline. Germline CDR1 GEAIGNYY, CDR2 EKD. The CDR3 runs 17 residues. V was cut by 0 bases and J by 2 bases, with 18 bases left in between. The CDR3 bases are TGTGCCTGTGACACCGGGCTGGGGAACGCAACGACCGATAAACTCATCTTT. Translation: CACDTGLGNATTDKLIF.

This clone was seen a few times. The protein in TCRdb stems from a much larger clone and differs at residue 11 from this DNA's translation, likely a read error; here the protein is translated from the DNA. This rearrangement joins TRDV1 to TRDJ1, with D perhaps matching TRDD2 (5 bases). Per the germline V gene, CDR1 is TSWWSYY and CDR2 is QGS. The V and J ends lost 3 bases and 3 bases respectively, with 23 bases between them. This CDR3 spans 18 amino acids. The CDR3 here is CALGDAFLSRGTADKLIF. The CDR3 DNA is TGTGCTCTTGGGGACGCTTTCCTGTCGAGGGGTACGGCCGATAAACTCATCTTT.

In its sample, this clone was seen a few times. It differs at one base from a far larger clone, so likely a read error. The identical CDR3 is also encoded by other nucleotide sequences in the sample. V is TRDV1 and J is TRDJ1, with 7 bases fitting TRDD2. The J gene, not given by TCRdb, was assigned here from a germline match of the nucleotide sequence. The germline CDR1 and CDR2 sequences are TSWWSYY and QGS. CDR3 length equals 22 residues. DNA for the CDR3: TGTGCACTTGGGGAACTTATTCCTACGGCTGGGACACCGTCGAAGTACACCGATAAACTCATCTTT. It translates to CALGELIPTAGTPSKYTDKLIF.

This clone was counted between two and nine times. TCRdb assigns this DNA the protein of a much larger clone, which departs from its translation at residue 9; this likely reflects a read error, and the protein shown comes from translating the DNA. The genes are TRDV2 and TRDJ1, with 8 bases identical to TRDD3. The CDR3 runs to 18 residues. V shed 0 bases, J shed 2 bases, and the junction held 13 bases outside the gene matches. CDR1 and CDR2 from the germline V gene are GEAIGNYY and EKD. The CDR3 here is CACDTVGKRDTSTDKLIF. As DNA, the CDR3 is TGTGCCTGTGACACCGTAGGGAAGAGGGATACGTCGACCGATAAACTCATCTTT.

This clone has a handful of counts. It is likely a read error: a sequence one base away is far more abundant. This sample includes further DNA sequences coding for the same CDR3. In DNA, the CDR3 is TGTGCTCTTGGGGAACTTAACGCCGCTTTTTTACTAGGGGCCCTTGGGTACACTGATAAACTCATCTTT. It specifies CALGELNAAFLLGALGYTDKLIF. This chain uses TRDV1 with TRDJ1, with D unclear. Because TCRdb records no J gene, it was assigned here through a match of the DNA to germline. CDR3 length equals 23 residues. CDR1 TSWWSYY and CDR2 QGS come from the germline V gene.

This clone was found a few times. A read error is likely here: a far larger clone is one base away. The sample has other DNA sequences that encode this CDR3 too. The chain combines TRAV14/DV4 with TRDJ1, with unresolved D. Germline V gene sequence: CDR1 TSDPSYG, CDR2 QGSYDQQN (reference sequence). Trimming shortened V by 10 bases and J by 5 bases, and 17 bases separated the two germline ends. The CDR3 is 13 residues long. This CDR3 reads CATLIRVADKLIF. In DNA, the CDR3 is TGTGCAACCCTTATCCGGGTAGCAGATAAACTCATCTTT.

As to this clone: A far more abundant clone sits one base away, making this likely a read error. This same CDR3 is encoded by further DNA sequences in the sample. The rearrangement joins TRDV1 to TRDJ1; D perhaps matches TRDD3 (6 bases). Trimming removed 0 bases at V and 10 bases at J, with 27 bases between. This CDR3 comprises 18 residues. Looked up from germline, CDR1 is TSWWSYY and CDR2 is QGS. Written as DNA, the CDR3 is TGTGCTCTTGGGGAACTGGTCTTCCCCGCGGGTGGGGGTCATGGACTCATCTTT. This encodes CALGELVFPAGGGHGLIF.

Points on this clone: The protein that TCRdb holds for this DNA derives from a much larger clone and differs from the translated DNA at residue 16, which likely indicates a read error; the protein shown here is translated from the DNA. The chain's CDR3 is CALGELSGGYATDTDRLIF. The CDR3 DNA follows: TGTGCTCTTGGGGAACTATCTGGGGGATACGCGACTGACACCGATAGACTCATCTTT. The chain couples TRDV1 to TRDJ1; 12 nucleotides align to TRDD3. This CDR3 has 19 amino acids. Per germline, CDR1 TSWWSYY and CDR2 QGS.

For this clone: The mismatch at residue 12 between this DNA's translation and the TCRdb protein of a much larger clone likely reflects a read error; the protein shown is translated from the DNA. The DNA for the CDR3 is TGTGCCTGTGAGACGGGCTCGAAAGGCACCGATGAACTCATCTTT. This codes for CACETGSKGTDELIF. V usage is TRDV2 and J usage is TRDJ1; no definite D call. TCRdb records no J gene; here it was assigned by comparing the DNA to germline. Germline lookup yields CDR1 GEAIGNYY and CDR2 EKD. The CDR3 has 15 residues.